The TCR beta chain described here comes from a study of T cell responses to AZD1222 COVID-19 vaccine. Germline values: CDR1 SGHRS, CDR2 YFSETQ. The CDR3 has 15 amino acids. With V trimmed by 2 bases and J by 5 bases, 3 bases remained unmatched. The protocol was immunoSEQ multiplex PCR, while the TCRdb copy is restricted to in-frame clones and leaves out a portion. The table lists more than 100,000 clones, about 90% of them singletons. This chain joins TRBV5-1 and TRBJ1-4; 10 bases fit TRBD1. This receptor was obtained from an adult who received the AZD1222 COVID-19 vaccine. The material sequenced was peripheral blood, taken 28 days after the second AZD1222 dose. The CDR3 DNA reads as TGCGCCAGCAGCTTAGGGGGACAGGGGAATGAAAAACTGTTTTTT. As protein: CASSLGGQGNEKLFF.